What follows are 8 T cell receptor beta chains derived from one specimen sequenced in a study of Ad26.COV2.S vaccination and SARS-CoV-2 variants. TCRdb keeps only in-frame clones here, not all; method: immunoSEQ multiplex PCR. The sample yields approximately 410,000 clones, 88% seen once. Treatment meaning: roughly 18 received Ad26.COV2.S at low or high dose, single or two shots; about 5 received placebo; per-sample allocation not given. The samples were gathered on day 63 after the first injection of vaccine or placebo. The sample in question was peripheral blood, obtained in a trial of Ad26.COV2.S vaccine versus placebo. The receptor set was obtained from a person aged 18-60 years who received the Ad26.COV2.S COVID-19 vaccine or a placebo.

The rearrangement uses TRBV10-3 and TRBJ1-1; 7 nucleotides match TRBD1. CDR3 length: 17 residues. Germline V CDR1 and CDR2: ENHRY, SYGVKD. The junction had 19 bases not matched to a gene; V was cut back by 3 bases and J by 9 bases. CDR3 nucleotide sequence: TGTGCCATCAGTGATAAATTGTCGGAGAGGGGGCAATCTCAAGCTTTCTTT. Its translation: CAISDKLSERGQSQAFF.

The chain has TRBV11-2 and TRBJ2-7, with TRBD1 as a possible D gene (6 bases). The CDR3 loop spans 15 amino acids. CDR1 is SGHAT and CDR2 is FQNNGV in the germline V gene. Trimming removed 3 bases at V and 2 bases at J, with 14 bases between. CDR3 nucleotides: TGTGCCAGCAGCTTTCAGGGGTTTACAACCTACGAGCAGTACTTC. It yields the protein CASSFQGFTTYEQYF.

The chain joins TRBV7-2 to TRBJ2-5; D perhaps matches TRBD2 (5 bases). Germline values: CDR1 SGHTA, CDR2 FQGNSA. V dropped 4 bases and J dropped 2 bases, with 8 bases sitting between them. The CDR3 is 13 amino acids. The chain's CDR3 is CASSSPGQETQYF. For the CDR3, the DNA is TGTGCCAGCAGCTCTCCGGGACAAGAGACCCAGTACTTC.

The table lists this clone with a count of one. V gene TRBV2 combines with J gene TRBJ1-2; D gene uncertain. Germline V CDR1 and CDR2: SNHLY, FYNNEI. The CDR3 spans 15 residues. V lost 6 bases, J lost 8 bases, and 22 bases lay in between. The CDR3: CASRAASTWRGGYTF. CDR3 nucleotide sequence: TGTGCCAGCAGGGCCGCCTCTACCTGGCGCGGGGGCTACACCTTC.

This CDR3 reads CASSRGPQETQNYGYTF. Here the CDR3 DNA reads TGCGCCAGCAGCCGCGGACCACAGGAAACCCAGAACTATGGCTACACCTTC. The V gene is TRBV5-1, the J gene TRBJ1-2; D may be TRBD1 (5 bases). Germline values: CDR1 SGHRS, CDR2 YFSETQ. V was trimmed by 4 bases and J by 2 bases, leaving 21 bases between them. This CDR3 is 17 amino acids long.

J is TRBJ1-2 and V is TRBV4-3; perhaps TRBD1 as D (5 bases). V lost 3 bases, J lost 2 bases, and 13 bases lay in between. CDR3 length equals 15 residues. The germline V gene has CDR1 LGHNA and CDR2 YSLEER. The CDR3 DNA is TGCGCCAGCAGCCAGTCGACAGTACTAAACTATGGCTACACCTTC. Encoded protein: CASSQSTVLNYGYTF.

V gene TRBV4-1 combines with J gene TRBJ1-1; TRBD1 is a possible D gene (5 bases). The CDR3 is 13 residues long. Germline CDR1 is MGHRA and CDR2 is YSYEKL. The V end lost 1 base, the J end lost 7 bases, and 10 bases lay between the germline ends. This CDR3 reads CASSQVSRDEAFF. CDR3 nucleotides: TGCGCCAGCAGCCAAGTTTCCAGGGATGAAGCTTTCTTT.

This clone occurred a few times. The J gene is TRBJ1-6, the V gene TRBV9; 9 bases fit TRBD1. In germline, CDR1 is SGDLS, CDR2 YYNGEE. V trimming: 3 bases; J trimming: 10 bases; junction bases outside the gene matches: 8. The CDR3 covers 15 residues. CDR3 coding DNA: TGTGCCAGCAGCGCATCCATTGGGACAGGGTCACCCCTCCACTTT. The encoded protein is CASSASIGTGSPLHF.